What follows are 26 T cell receptor beta chains derived from one specimen sequenced in a study of post-analysis software for immune sequencing data. Carried by the TCR beta cDNA libraries were unique molecular identifiers. Via MiXCR, TCRdb re-called the PCR reads, giving one row per CDR3 protein. The sample yields hundreds of thousands of distinct CDR3 sequences, around 27% seen once. Study observations and caveats: When patients were compared with controls, 5 or 6 TRBV segments were more frequent, TRBV5-6, TRBV5-1 and TRBV20-1 among them.

Their antigens remain unidentified. Sample: blood. The source is a girl between 10 and 17 years old with multiple sclerosis.

This clonotype turned up a few times. This chain joins TRBV28 and TRBJ2-1; possible D gene TRBD2, 6 bases. CDR3 length: 13 residues. The V end was cut by 4 bases, the J end by 5 bases, with 9 bases between. Germline assignment: CDR1 MDHEN and CDR2 SYDVKM. The CDR3 spells CASSSGVDNEQFF. The DNA for the CDR3 is TGTGCCAGCAGTTCGGGAGTCGACAATGAGCAGTTCTTC. Combining the CDR3 with reference TRBV28 and TRBJ2-1 gives the whole variable domain DVKVTQSSRYLVKRTGEKVFLECVQDMDHENMFWYRQDPGLGLRLIYFSYDVKMKEKGDIPEGYSVSREKKERFSLILESASTNQTSMYLCASSSGVDNEQFFGPGTRLTVL.

There are a few counts of this clonotype. V usage is TRBV20-1 and J usage is TRBJ1-5; 7 nucleotides line up with TRBD1. Germline V CDR1 and CDR2: DFQATT, SNEGSKA (reference sequence). CDR3 length: 15 residues. V gave up 6 bases and J gave up 4 bases; unmatched junction bases: 12. The DNA for the CDR3 is TGCAGTGCCCTCTTCAGGAGGGGGCAGAATCAGCCCCAGCATTTT. Translated, it gives CSALFRRGQNQPQHF.

This clonotype was counted between two and nine times. The chain couples TRBV7-2 to TRBJ2-4; tentatively, D is TRBD1 (6 bases). The CDR3 has 17 amino acids. V was clipped by 5 bases and J by 0 bases, with 17 bases between them. CDR1 and CDR2 from the germline V gene are SGHTA and FQGNSA. The CDR3 DNA follows: TGTGCCAGCAGCCCCGAGGGACACCTTCTAGCCAAAAACATTCAGTACTTC. Amino acids: CASSPEGHLLAKNIQYF.

The rearrangement links TRBV5-1 to TRBJ2-1; TRBD2 might be the D (5 bases). This CDR3 is 15 amino acids long. V dropped 2 bases and J dropped 3 bases, with 12 bases sitting between them. Germline CDR1 is SGHRS and CDR2 is YFSETQ. Written as DNA, the CDR3 is TGCGCCAGCAGCTTTAATTTAGGGAGCTACAATGAGCAGTTCTTC. Encoded protein: CASSFNLGSYNEQFF.

This clonotype appeared a few times. A much larger clone lies one base from this, so it may be a read error. This chain joins TRBV5-1 and TRBJ2-5, with 7 bases matching TRBD1. Judging by the DNA end, TRBJ2-7 fits better; the J call may be wrong. The CDR3 sequence is 11 residues long. Looked up from germline, CDR1 is SGHRS and CDR2 is YFSETQ. CDR3 region: CASRDRDEQYF. For the CDR3, the DNA is TGCGCCAGCAGAGACAGGGACGAGCAGTACTTC.

The chain links TRBV3-1 to TRBJ2-7, with D unclear. CDR1 and CDR2 from the germline V gene are LGHDT and YNNKEL (reference sequence). The CDR3 runs to 14 residues. V was shortened by 3 bases and J by 4 bases, with 13 bases between the two germline ends. The CDR3 here is CASSQEPHKYEQYF. CDR3 nucleotide sequence: TGTGCCAGCAGCCAGGAACCCCACAAGTACGAGCAGTACTTC.

Note on this clonotype: A much larger clone differs by one base, so this may be a read error. The rearrangement joins TRBV9 to TRBJ2-5; D is undetermined. The CDR3 is 10 amino acids. Between the trimmed V and J ends, which lost 3 bases and 11 bases, there was a span of 8 bases. CDR1 is SGDLS, CDR2 YYNGEE, per germline. The DNA of the CDR3 is TGTGCCAGCAGCGGAGATGAGCAGTACTTC. Encoded protein: CASSGDEQYF.

The chain carries TRBV12-3 or TRBV12-4 and TRBJ2-3, with D possibly being TRBD1 (5 bases). The CDR3 totals 13 residues. Trimming left V 3 bases short and J 4 bases short, with 8 bases between. The CDR3 nucleotides read TGTGCCAGCAGTTTCTGGGGCGCAGATACGCAGTATTTT. It specifies CASSFWGADTQYF.

V usage is TRBV5-6 and J usage is TRBJ2-7, with 10 bases matching TRBD1. There are 14 residues in the CDR3. Looked up from germline, CDR1 is SGHDT and CDR2 is YYEEEE. J was trimmed by 2 bases and V by 4 bases; bases with no gene match: 3. Written as DNA, the CDR3 is TGTGCCAGCAGCATGACAGGGGGCGCCTACGAGCAGTACTTC. This sequence encodes CASSMTGGAYEQYF.

This clonotype showed up just once. The rearrangement joins TRBV12-3 or TRBV12-4 to TRBJ2-3, with D perhaps matching TRBD1 (6 bases). Between the trimmed V and J ends, which lost 3 bases and 4 bases, there was a span of 14 bases. The CDR3 runs to 15 residues. DNA for the CDR3: TGTGCCAGCAGTTTCCTCAGGGGAAGCGCAGATACGCAGTATTTT. Protein: CASSFLRGSADTQYF.

In this sample, this clonotype turned up a few times. J is TRBJ1-1 and V is TRBV7-2; D may be TRBD1 (5 bases). V was clipped by 7 bases and J by 0 bases, with 12 bases between them. This CDR3 has 14 amino acids. CDR1 SGHTA and CDR2 FQGNSA come from the germline V gene. CDR3 nucleotides: TGTGCCAGCACCCGGGGGGGAATGAACACTGAAGCTTTCTTT. Residues: CASTRGGMNTEAFF.

The chain couples TRBV25-1 to TRBJ2-1; D not certain. V was cut by 4 bases and J by 6 bases, with 16 bases left in between. The CDR3 is 15 amino acids. Germline loops: CDR1 MGHDK, CDR2 SYGVNS. CDR3: CASSAPLGGTNEQFF. CDR3 coding DNA: TGTGCCAGCAGTGCCCCACTGGGTGGTACCAATGAGCAGTTCTTC. Filled out from reference TRBV25-1 and TRBJ2-1, the complete variable domain reads EADIYQTPRYLVIGTGKKITLECSQTMGHDKMYWYQQDPGMELHLIHYSYGVNSTEKGDLSSESTVSRIRTEHFPLTLESARPSHTSQYLCASSAPLGGTNEQFFGPGTRLTVL.

V usage is TRBV7-2 and J usage is TRBJ2-1; 10 bases line up with TRBD1. This CDR3 region has 16 residues. V was pared by 5 bases and J by 6 bases, with 10 bases of the junction left unmatched. Germline lookup yields CDR1 SGHTA and CDR2 FQGNSA. This CDR3 is CASSPNPGQGSNEQFF. In nucleotides, the CDR3 is TGTGCCAGCAGCCCAAACCCGGGACAGGGGTCCAATGAGCAGTTCTTC.

This clonotype has only one observation. The chain couples TRBV12-3 or TRBV12-4 to TRBJ1-4; a weak D match, TRBD1 (5 bases). The CDR3 is 14 amino acids. Trimming shortened V by 6 bases and J by 5 bases, and 13 bases separated the two germline ends. CDR3 sequence reads: CASRRDGGNEKLFF. The CDR3 bases are TGTGCCAGCAGGAGGGACGGCGGGAATGAAAAACTGTTTTTT.

With regard to this clonotype: One junction end does not reproduce the germline sequence, and a read error may be involved. This chain connects TRBV10-3 to TRBJ1-2; tentatively, D is TRBD1 (5 bases). The CDR3 has 12 residues. Per germline, CDR1 ENHRY and CDR2 SYGVKD. The CDR3 is CALREADYGYTF. CDR3 DNA sequence: TGTGCCCTCAGGGAGGCGGACTATGGCTACACCTTC.

This clonotype came up a few times. The rearrangement uses TRBV3-1 and TRBJ2-7; D is perhaps TRBD1 (5 bases). Germline CDR1 and CDR2: LGHDT and YNNKEL (reference sequence). V was shortened by 1 base and J by 6 bases, with 7 bases between the two germline ends. The CDR3 has 12 amino acids. CDR3 sequence: CASSQGQTEQYF. CDR3 in DNA: TGTGCCAGCAGCCAAGGACAGACCGAGCAGTACTTC.

This clonotype has more than one count but fewer than ten. The J gene is TRBJ2-3, the V gene TRBV2; 11 nucleotides match TRBD2. The germline gives CDR1 SNHLY, CDR2 FYNNEI. V was clipped by 6 bases and J by 1 base; unmatched bases: 9. CDR3 length: 17 amino acids. This chain's CDR3 is CASRRLAGSGGTDTQYF. CDR3 nucleotide sequence: TGTGCCAGCAGGAGACTAGCGGGAAGTGGGGGCACAGATACGCAGTATTTT.

Only a few counts were recorded for this clonotype. The J gene is TRBJ2-7, the V gene TRBV5-1; 9 bases fit TRBD1. CDR3 length: 15 residues. Germline trimming cut 3 bases from V and 7 bases from J; bases unmatched to any gene: 11. Germline CDR1 SGHRS, CDR2 YFSETQ. CDR3 sequence (DNA): TGCGCCAGCAGCTACCTTACAGGGGGCTTCGGGGAGCAGTACTTC. It is translated as CASSYLTGGFGEQYF.

J is TRBJ2-6 and V is TRBV5-1; no firm D call. CDR3 length: 17 amino acids. Germline V gene lookup returns CDR1 SGHRS and CDR2 YFSETQ. The germline V and J ends were trimmed by 5 bases and 2 bases, with 17 bases remaining between them. This CDR3 is CASRTWVGPAGANVLTF. CDR3 coding DNA: TGCGCCAGCAGAACTTGGGTAGGGCCAGCTGGGGCCAACGTCCTGACTTTC.

The chain couples TRBV7-2 to TRBJ2-3; 7 nucleotides match TRBD1. This CDR3 spans 17 amino acids. V lost 0 bases and J lost 0; bases outside the gene matches: 6. Per the germline V gene, CDR1 is SGHTA and CDR2 is FQGNSA. DNA for the CDR3: TGTGCCAGCAGCTTAGCAGGGACAGCCACTAGCACAGATACGCAGTATTTT. It specifies CASSLAGTATSTDTQYF.

This rearrangement joins TRBV20-1 to TRBJ1-5; TRBD1 might be the D (6 bases). This CDR3 region has 15 residues. V lost 6 bases and J 7 bases, leaving 22 bases between the germline ends. Germline V gene sequence: CDR1 DFQATT, CDR2 SNEGSKA (reference sequence). The CDR3 DNA follows: TGCAGTGCCACCTTAAGATCAGGGGCACGGCAGCCCCAGCATTTT. Amino acid sequence: CSATLRSGARQPQHF.

This clonotype was seen more than once but under ten times. The V and J genes are TRBV20-1 and TRBJ1-5; D is ambiguous. This CDR3 contains 15 residues. With 6 bases removed from V and 3 bases from J, the gap between germline ends came to 18 bases. CDR1 and CDR2 from the germline V gene are DFQATT and SNEGSKA (reference sequence). CDR3 loop: CSAPRTDRFNQPQHF. The CDR3 DNA sequence: TGCAGTGCCCCGCGGACCGATCGTTTCAATCAGCCCCAGCATTTT.

This chain connects TRBV27 to TRBJ1-2; D not certain. The CDR3 length is 11 residues. Germline V gene lookup returns CDR1 MNHEY and CDR2 SMNVEV (reference sequence). Between the trimmed V and J ends, which lost 4 bases and 6 bases, there was a span of 6 bases. The CDR3 sequence is CASSSGDGYTF. CDR3 sequence (DNA): TGTGCCAGCAGTTCCGGCGATGGCTACACCTTC.

The rearrangement joins TRBV18 to TRBJ1-4; 7 bases fit TRBD1. Germline V gene sequence: CDR1 KGHSH, CDR2 LQKENI. CDR3 size: 15 residues. V trimming: 1 base; J trimming: 8 bases; junction bases outside the gene matches: 7. CDR3 nucleotide sequence: TGTGCCAGCTCACCACGGCAGGGGGGGAACGAAAAACTGTTTTTT. It codes for CASSPRQGGNEKLFF.

This clonotype showed up just once. V usage is TRBV7-9 and J usage is TRBJ2-3; D remains unclear. Trimming shortened V by 2 bases and J by 0 bases, and 6 bases separated the two germline ends. This CDR3 comprises 14 residues. Germline V CDR1 and CDR2: SEHNR, FQNEAQ (reference sequence). In DNA, the CDR3 is TGTGCCAGCAGCTTACCGGCTAGCACAGATACGCAGTATTTT. Its protein is CASSLPASTDTQYF.

CDR3 in amino acids: CAISESGLDLSSYNEQFF. The CDR3 coding sequence is TGTGCCATCAGTGAGTCGGGACTAGACCTTAGCTCCTACAATGAGCAGTTCTTC. The J gene is TRBJ2-1, the V gene TRBV10-3; the match to TRBD2 covers 8 bases. The germline CDR1 and CDR2 sequences are ENHRY and SYGVKD. With V trimmed by 0 bases and J by 0 bases, 7 bases remained unmatched. The CDR3 spans 18 residues.